The T cell receptor beta chain under discussion was sequenced for a study of T-cell reconstitution after alpha-beta-depleted transplantation in children. During its preparation, the TCRbeta library received unique molecular identifiers. TCRdb re-called the PCR reads through MiXCR, storing one row per CDR3 protein. The sample has hundreds of thousands of distinct CDR3 sequences, around 8% seen once. Germline CDR1 is LNHNV and CDR2 is YYDKDF (reference sequence). The CDR3 extends over 15 amino acids. V was shortened by 0 bases and J by 8 bases, with 14 bases between the two germline ends. Ten or more counts support this clonotype.

This TCR derives from a male patient between 10 and 17 years old who had a stem cell transplant for acute lymphoblastic leukemia, so the T cells may come from the graft donor. Specimen: PBMCs, mostly from graft donor cells, collected 180 days after TCRalphabeta/CD19-depleted stem cell transplant. The genes are TRBV15 and TRBJ2-1, with D perhaps given as TRBD1 or TRBD2 (6 bases each). The CDR3 sequence is CATSRDGGGWDEQFF. The CDR3 nucleotides are TGTGCCACCAGCAGAGACGGGGGCGGGTGGGATGAGCAGTTCTTC.